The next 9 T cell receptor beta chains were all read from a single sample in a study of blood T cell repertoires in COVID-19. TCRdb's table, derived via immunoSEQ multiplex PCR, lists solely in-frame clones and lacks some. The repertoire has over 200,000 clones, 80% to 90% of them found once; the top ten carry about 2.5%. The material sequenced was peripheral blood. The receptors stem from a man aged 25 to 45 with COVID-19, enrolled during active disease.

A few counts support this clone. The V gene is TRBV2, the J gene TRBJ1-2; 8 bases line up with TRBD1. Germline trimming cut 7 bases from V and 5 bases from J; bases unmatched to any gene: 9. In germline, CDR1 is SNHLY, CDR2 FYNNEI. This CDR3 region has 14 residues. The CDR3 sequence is CASKTQGAGYGYTF. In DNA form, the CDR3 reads TGTGCCAGCAAGACCCAGGGGGCCGGTTATGGCTACACCTTC.

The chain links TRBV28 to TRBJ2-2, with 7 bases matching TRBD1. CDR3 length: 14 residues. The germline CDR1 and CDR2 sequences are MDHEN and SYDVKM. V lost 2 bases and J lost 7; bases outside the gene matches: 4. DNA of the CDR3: TGTGCCAGCAGTTTAACAGGGGCCGGCGGGGAGCTGTTTTTT. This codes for CASSLTGAGGELFF.

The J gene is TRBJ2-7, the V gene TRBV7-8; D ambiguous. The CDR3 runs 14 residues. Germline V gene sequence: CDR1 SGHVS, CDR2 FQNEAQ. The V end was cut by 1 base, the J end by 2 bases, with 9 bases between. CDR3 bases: TGTGCCAGCAGCTTAGGTTCCGGTGCCTACGAGCAGTACTTC. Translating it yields CASSLGSGAYEQYF.

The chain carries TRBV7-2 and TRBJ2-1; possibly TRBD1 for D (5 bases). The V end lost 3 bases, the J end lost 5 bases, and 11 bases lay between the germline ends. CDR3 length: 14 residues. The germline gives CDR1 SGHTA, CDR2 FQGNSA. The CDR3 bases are TGTGCCAGCAGCTTGGGGCCGGCGAACAATGAGCAGTTCTTC. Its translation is CASSLGPANNEQFF.

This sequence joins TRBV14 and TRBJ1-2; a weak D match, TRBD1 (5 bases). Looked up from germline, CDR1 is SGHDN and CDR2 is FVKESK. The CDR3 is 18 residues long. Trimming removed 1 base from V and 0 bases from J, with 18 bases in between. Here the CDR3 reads CASSQASRGNLANYGYTF. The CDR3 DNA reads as TGTGCCAGCAGCCAAGCCTCACGGGGGAATCTCGCTAACTATGGCTACACCTTC.

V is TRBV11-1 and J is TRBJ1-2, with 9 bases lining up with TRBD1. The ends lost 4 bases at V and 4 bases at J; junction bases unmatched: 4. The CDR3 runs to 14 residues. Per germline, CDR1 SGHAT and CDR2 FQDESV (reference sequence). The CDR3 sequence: CASSWTGDPYGYTF. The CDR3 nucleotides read TGTGCCAGCAGCTGGACAGGGGATCCCTATGGCTACACCTTC.

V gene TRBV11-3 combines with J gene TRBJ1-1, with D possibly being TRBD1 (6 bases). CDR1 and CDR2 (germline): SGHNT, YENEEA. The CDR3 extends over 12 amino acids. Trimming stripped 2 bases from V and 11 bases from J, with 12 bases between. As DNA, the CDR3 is TGTGCCAGCAGCTTATCGCAGGGGAGCGCTTTCTTT. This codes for CASSLSQGSAFF.

DNA for the CDR3: TGTGCCAGTTGGGGGGGTATCGGGGAAAAACTGTTTTTT. It yields the protein CASWGGIGEKLFF. The chain is built from TRBV12-3 or TRBV12-4 and TRBJ1-4, with a tentative D call TRBD1 (5 bases). CDR3 length: 13 residues. The V end was cut by 9 bases, the J end by 8 bases, with 16 bases between.

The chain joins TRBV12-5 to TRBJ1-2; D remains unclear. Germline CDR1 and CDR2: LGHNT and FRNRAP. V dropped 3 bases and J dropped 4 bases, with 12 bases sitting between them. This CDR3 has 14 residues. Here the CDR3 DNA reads TGTGCTAGTGGTTTTGAGGGATTGGGCTATGGCTACACCTTC. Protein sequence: CASGFEGLGYGYTF. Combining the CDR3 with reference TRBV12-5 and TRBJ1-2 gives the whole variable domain DARVTQTPRHKVTEMGQEVTMRCQPILGHNTVFWYRQTMMQGLELLAYFRNRAPLDDSGMPKDRFSAEMPDATLATLKIQPSEPRDSAVYFCASGFEGLGYGYTFGSGTRLTVV.